This T cell receptor beta chain was profiled in a study of blood T cells in healthy people across ages. A second PCR of roughly 7 to 11 cycles used a sample-barcoded 5' primer and a J-beta primer mix. A template-switch adaptor with 12 random nucleotides tagged each cDNA molecule. From each sample, at least 2.5 million paired-end reads containing CDR3 were obtained. TCRdb ran MiXCR on the 5' RACE reads and lists one entry per CDR3 protein. Of 700,000 to 850,000 distinct CDR3 sequences in the sample, roughly 35% were seen once. This receptor was taken from a man aged 18 to 35 in good health. Sequenced: blood.

The CDR3: CASSKLGGTGNTEAFF. The CDR3 region has the DNA TGTGCCAGCAGTAAACTGGGCGGGACAGGGAACACTGAAGCTTTCTTT. The chain is built from TRBV6-6 and TRBJ1-1; 8 nucleotides align to TRBD1. The CDR3 spans 16 residues. J gave up 1 base and V 5 bases, and 9 bases lay outside the gene matches. Germline V gene data show CDR1 as MNHNY and CDR2 as SVGAGI (reference sequence).